The present entry profiles one TCR beta chain with its context. Antigen specificity is unknown. The study reverse transcribed the entire isolated RNA, so it sequenced expressed TCRB transcripts. TCRdb's table, derived via immunoSEQ multiplex PCR, lists solely in-frame clones and lacks some. Of roughly 730,000 clones listed, 13% are singletons. The sample belongs to a study of beta chain features in type 1 diabetes. General study results and limits: Researchers report that Type 1 diabetes patients had moderately but significantly shorter TCRB CDR3s across all four CD4+ subsets.

Researchers reported sorting CD4+ naive, central memory, regulatory and stem cell-like memory cells via CD45RO/CCR7/CD25/CD127/CD95/CD27. All sorted populations exceeded 98% purity. The germline V gene has CDR1 SGHTA and CDR2 FQGTGA. This CDR3 has 15 amino acids. Trimming took 5 bases from V and 0 from J, leaving 11 bases between them. Input material: naive CD4+ T cells from blood. This TCR derives from a man between 18 and 35 years old with type 1 diabetes. The chain has TRBV7-3 and TRBJ1-5, with D hard to call. In DNA form, the CDR3 reads TGTGCCAGCAGCCCGCGGGGTGATAGCAATCAGCCCCAGCATTTT. Residues: CASSPRGDSNQPQHF. The full variable domain, its missing parts supplied by reference TRBV7-3 and TRBJ1-5, is GAGVSQTPSNKVTEKGKYVELRCDPISGHTALYWYRQSLGQGPEFLIYFQGTGAADDSGLPNDRFFAVRPEGSVSTLKIQRTERGDSAVYLCASSPRGDSNQPQHFGDGTRLSIL.